The rows below give T cell receptor beta chains drawn from one sample of a study of cytomegalovirus exposure and HLA in healthy donors. TCRdb keeps only in-frame clones here, not all; method: immunoSEQ multiplex PCR. This sample has approximately 220,000 clones; roughly 79% occur once, and the top ten carry 1.5% to 2%. The sequencing input was PBMCs. Every receptor here comes from a man aged 18 to 29 in good health and CMV-seronegative. The CDR3 runs from the conserved cysteine through the conserved F or W. Each record gives: D gene, V gene, clone size, J gene, CDR3 protein, CDR3 DNA. A D gene is named only where the DNA matches it firmly. Not all rows give a size; the values are once, few, many and, for expanded clones, a class.

d_gene: TRBD1; v_gene: TRBV6-1; abundance: NA; j_gene: TRBJ2-2; CDR3aa: CASTATGGGGELFF; CDR3nt: TGTGCCAGCACCGCGACAGGGGGAGGCGGGGAGCTGTTTTTT
d_gene: NA; v_gene: TRBV6-5; abundance: NA; j_gene: TRBJ2-1; CDR3aa: CASKLRSSYNEQFF; CDR3nt: TGTGCCAGTAAACTTAGGAGCTCCTACAATGAGCAGTTCTTC
d_gene: TRBD1; v_gene: TRBV4-3; abundance: few; j_gene: TRBJ1-4; CDR3aa: CASSPDRGRVGTNEKLFF; CDR3nt: TGCGCCAGCAGCCCAGACAGGGGGCGCGTCGGAACTAATGAAAAACTGTTTTTT
d_gene: NA; v_gene: TRBV19; abundance: NA; j_gene: TRBJ2-1; CDR3aa: CASSIGPRGLTSWGYEQFF; CDR3nt: TGTGCCAGTAGTATAGGGCCCCGCGGTCTTACTAGCTGGGGGTATGAGCAGTTCTTC
d_gene: TRBD1; v_gene: TRBV9; abundance: NA; j_gene: TRBJ2-7; CDR3aa: CASSVATGDYEQYF; CDR3nt: TGTGCCAGCAGCGTAGCGACAGGGGACTACGAGCAGTACTTC
d_gene: TRBD2; v_gene: TRBV10-3; abundance: NA; j_gene: TRBJ2-7; CDR3aa: CAISVGGGSYEQYF; CDR3nt: TGTGCCATCAGTGTGGGGGGGGGCTCCTACGAGCAGTACTTC
d_gene: TRBD1; v_gene: TRBV7-9; abundance: NA; j_gene: TRBJ1-1; CDR3aa: CASSLGTGHTEAFF; CDR3nt: TGTGCCAGCAGCTTAGGGACAGGGCACACTGAAGCTTTCTTT
d_gene: TRBD1; v_gene: TRBV6-6; abundance: NA; j_gene: TRBJ2-7; CDR3aa: CASSYSGGDSYEQYF; CDR3nt: TGTGCCAGCAGTTACTCAGGGGGCGATTCCTACGAGCAGTACTTC
d_gene: NA; v_gene: TRBV9; abundance: few; j_gene: TRBJ1-2; CDR3aa: CASSVAESTVYGYTF; CDR3nt: TGTGCCAGCAGCGTAGCGGAGTCTACCGTCTATGGCTACACCTTC
d_gene: NA; v_gene: TRBV5-6; abundance: NA; j_gene: TRBJ1-1; CDR3aa: CASSLVDGSAFF; CDR3nt: TGTGCCAGCAGCTTGGTTGACGGGTCCGCTTTCTTT
d_gene: TRBD1; v_gene: TRBV5-1; abundance: NA; j_gene: TRBJ1-1; CDR3aa: CASSLEQGVNTEAFF; CDR3nt: TGCGCCAGCAGCTTGGAACAGGGGGTGAACACTGAAGCTTTCTTT
d_gene: TRBD1; v_gene: TRBV7-7; abundance: NA; j_gene: TRBJ2-3; CDR3aa: CASSQGTGGIDTQYF; CDR3nt: TGTGCTAGCAGCCAGGGGACAGGGGGTATAGATACGCAGTATTTT
d_gene: NA; v_gene: TRBV7-2; abundance: NA; j_gene: TRBJ1-5; CDR3aa: CASSLIYSNQPQHF; CDR3nt: TGTGCCAGCAGCTTAATCTATAGCAATCAGCCCCAGCATTTT
d_gene: NA; v_gene: TRBV7-2; abundance: few; j_gene: TRBJ1-2; CDR3aa: CASSSATGVPTKDGYTF; CDR3nt: TGTGCCAGCAGCTCGGCGACAGGCGTCCCTACTAAGGATGGCTACACCTTC
d_gene: TRBD2; v_gene: TRBV14; abundance: NA; j_gene: TRBJ2-5; CDR3aa: CASSGLAGPFQETQYF; CDR3nt: TGTGCCAGCAGCGGACTAGCGGGACCATTCCAAGAGACCCAGTACTTC
d_gene: TRBD2; v_gene: TRBV5-1; abundance: NA; j_gene: TRBJ2-5; CDR3aa: CASSLDGGARRETQYF; CDR3nt: TGCGCCAGCAGCTTGGACGGGGGGGCGAGGAGAGAGACCCAGTACTTC
d_gene: NA; v_gene: TRBV6-5; abundance: few; j_gene: TRBJ1-1; CDR3aa: CASSFDRNTEAFF; CDR3nt: TGTGCCAGCAGTTTCGACAGGAACACTGAAGCTTTCTTT
d_gene: TRBD1; v_gene: TRBV6-5; abundance: NA; j_gene: TRBJ1-1; CDR3aa: CASSYDRQGNAEAFF; CDR3nt: TGTGCCAGCAGTTACGACCGACAGGGCAATGCTGAAGCTTTCTTT
d_gene: NA; v_gene: TRBV5-4; abundance: NA; j_gene: TRBJ2-6; CDR3aa: CASREEGTGANVLTF; CDR3nt: TGTGCCAGCAGAGAAGAGGGCACTGGGGCCAACGTCCTGACTTTC
d_gene: NA; v_gene: TRBV7-8; abundance: NA; j_gene: TRBJ2-2; CDR3aa: CASSVGQNTGELFF; CDR3nt: TGTGCCAGCAGCGTCGGACAGAACACCGGGGAGCTGTTTTTT
d_gene: NA; v_gene: TRBV30; abundance: NA; j_gene: TRBJ1-1; CDR3aa: CAWVQGTEAFF; CDR3nt: TGTGCCTGGGTTCAGGGGACTGAAGCTTTCTTT
d_gene: TRBD2; v_gene: TRBV4-3; abundance: NA; j_gene: TRBJ2-3; CDR3aa: CASSQEPPWSAGDTDTQYF; CDR3nt: TGCGCCAGCAGCCAAGAACCCCCTTGGTCCGCGGGAGACACAGATACGCAGTATTTT
d_gene: TRBD2; v_gene: TRBV15; abundance: NA; j_gene: TRBJ2-7; CDR3aa: CATRASGRENEQYF; CDR3nt: TGTGCCACCAGGGCTAGCGGGAGGGAGAACGAGCAGTACTTC
d_gene: NA; v_gene: TRBV6-1; abundance: NA; j_gene: TRBJ2-4; CDR3aa: CASSEAGAGVNIQYF; CDR3nt: TGTGCCAGCAGTGAAGCGGGGGCGGGGGTAAACATTCAGTACTTC
d_gene: NA; v_gene: TRBV7-2; abundance: NA; j_gene: TRBJ2-3; CDR3aa: CASSLEDSSTDTQYF; CDR3nt: TGTGCCAGCAGCTTAGAGGACTCCAGCACAGATACGCAGTATTTT
d_gene: NA; v_gene: TRBV4-3; abundance: NA; j_gene: TRBJ1-3; CDR3aa: CASSQDVTTGNTIYF; CDR3nt: TGCGCCAGCAGCCAAGATGTAACTACTGGAAACACCATATATTTT
d_gene: NA; v_gene: TRBV11-2; abundance: NA; j_gene: TRBJ1-2; CDR3aa: CASSFQGVRLTGKVGYTF; CDR3nt: TGTGCCAGCAGCTTCCAAGGGGTCCGTTTGACGGGCAAGGTTGGCTACACCTTC
d_gene: NA; v_gene: TRBV11-3; abundance: NA; j_gene: TRBJ2-1; CDR3aa: CASSFNTGLEQFF; CDR3nt: TGTGCCAGCAGCTTCAACACAGGGTTGGAGCAGTTCTTC
d_gene: TRBD1; v_gene: TRBV28; abundance: few; j_gene: TRBJ1-2; CDR3aa: CASSRHHWGQGRNYGYTF; CDR3nt: TGTGCCAGCAGCCGGCATCATTGGGGACAGGGGAGGAACTATGGCTACACCTTC
d_gene: NA; v_gene: TRBV21-1; abundance: few; j_gene: TRBJ1-1; CDR3aa: CASSKKGRQNEAFF; CDR3nt: TGTGCCAGCAGCAAAAAAGGGAGACAAAATGAAGCTTTCTTT
d_gene: TRBD1; v_gene: TRBV4-3; abundance: NA; j_gene: TRBJ2-7; CDR3aa: CASSHLGQAPLGEQYF; CDR3nt: TGCGCCAGCAGCCACCTGGGACAGGCCCCCCTCGGCGAGCAGTACTTC
d_gene: NA; v_gene: TRBV6-6; abundance: once; j_gene: TRBJ2-7; CDR3aa: CASGRGSSYEQYF; CDR3nt: TGTGCCAGCGGCCGGGGGTCCTCCTACGAGCAGTACTTC
d_gene: NA; v_gene: TRBV4-3; abundance: NA; j_gene: TRBJ1-4; CDR3aa: CASSRLSGMTNEKLFF; CDR3nt: TGCGCCAGCAGCCGATTATCAGGGATGACTAATGAAAAACTGTTTTTT
d_gene: TRBD2; v_gene: TRBV4-2; abundance: once; j_gene: TRBJ2-3; CDR3aa: CASSQGGGGLVGDTQYF; CDR3nt: TGTGCCAGCAGCCAAGGGGGCGGGGGGTTAGTGGGAGATACGCAGTATTTT
d_gene: TRBD1; v_gene: TRBV30; abundance: NA; j_gene: TRBJ2-5; CDR3aa: CAWSSDGTGIQETQYF; CDR3nt: TGTGCCTGGAGTTCGGACGGGACAGGGATTCAAGAGACCCAGTACTTC
d_gene: NA; v_gene: TRBV5-8; abundance: once; j_gene: TRBJ1-1; CDR3aa: CASSFKDYRDTEAFF; CDR3nt: TGTGCCAGCAGTTTCAAAGATTACCGGGACACTGAAGCTTTCTTT
d_gene: TRBD1; v_gene: TRBV5-1; abundance: NA; j_gene: TRBJ1-1; CDR3aa: CASTREGQYNTEAFF; CDR3nt: TGCGCCAGCACGCGGGAGGGACAGTATAACACTGAAGCTTTCTTT